The clone carrying this TCR beta chain showed up just a few times. The data derive from a study of radiotherapy plus CTLA-4 blockade in lung cancer. This CDR3 spans 15 amino acids. From germline, CDR1 is MDHEN and CDR2 SYDVKM. Trimming took 5 bases from V and 0 from J, leaving 11 bases between them. Only in-frame clones appear in the TCRdb table, and some are missing; sequencing was by immunoSEQ multiplex PCR. This table has roughly 90,000 clones, about four fifths appearing once. The chain links TRBV28 to TRBJ1-3; D unresolved. This material consisted of peripheral blood, taken from a patient treated with radiotherapy plus ipilimumab. The sequence derives from a human donor with non-small cell lung cancer who had a partial response to radiotherapy plus ipilimumab. Some clones in this sample may be carry-over from other donors' samples. The CDR3 region has the DNA TGTGCCAGCAGTGCGGCCACGAGCTCTGGAAACACCATATATTTT. This translates into CASSAATSSGNTIYF. Variable domain in full (rest from reference TRBV28 and TRBJ1-3): DVKVTQSSRYLVKRTGEKVFLECVQDMDHENMFWYRQDPGLGLRLIYFSYDVKMKEKGDIPEGYSVSREKKERFSLILESASTNQTSMYLCASSAATSSGNTIYFGEGSWLTVV.